This is a list of T cell receptor beta chains from one sample in a study of T cells in localized non-small cell lung cancer. The method was immunoSEQ multiplex PCR; TCRdb's version includes in-frame clones alone and lacks a portion of them. The data contain tens of thousands of clones, 86% of them singletons. The sequenced sample was peripheral blood, obtained before any cancer treatment. These receptors all stem from a man between 40 and 70 years old with stage I lung adenocarcinoma. Each CDR3 is given with its conserved first and last residue. Fields, in order: J gene, D gene, V gene, clone size, CDR3 DNA, CDR3 protein. A D gene is named only where the DNA matches it firmly. Size values are once, few and many counts, or a class for expanded clones, and some rows have none.

>TRBJ2-2|-|TRBV2|-
TGTGCCAGCAGTGAATCAGGGAACACCGGGGAGCTGTTTTTT
CASSESGNTGELFF
>TRBJ1-5|TRBD1|TRBV19|medium-sized
TGTGCCAGTAGCCGTTGGGGGGGGCAGGGGGCCGGTCAGCCCCAGCATTTT
CASSRWGGQGAGQPQHF
>TRBJ2-3|TRBD1|TRBV4-3|-
TGCGCCAGCAGCCCCCGTCCCGGGACAGGGGGAGGTGATACGCAGTATTTT
CASSPRPGTGGGDTQYF
>TRBJ1-1|-|TRBV7-2|-
TGTGCCAGCAGCAGAAAGGACAGCATGAACACTGAAGCTTTCTTT
CASSRKDSMNTEAFF
>TRBJ2-5|-|TRBV5-1|-
TGCGCCAGCAGCCATGCACAGGGCGGGACAGAGACCCAGTACTTC
CASSHAQGGTETQYF
>TRBJ2-3|-|TRBV27|-
TGTGCCAGCAGTTTAGAGAGACCTAGCACAGATACGCAGTATTTT
CASSLERPSTDTQYF
>TRBJ2-7|-|TRBV11-2|few
TGTGCCAGCAGCTTAAGGGGGCGGGACGCTTACTACGAGCAGTACTTC
CASSLRGRDAYYEQYF
>TRBJ2-3|TRBD1|TRBV6-6|-
TGTGCCAGCAGTTACCGACAGGGTACAGATACGCAGTATTTT
CASSYRQGTDTQYF
>TRBJ2-5|-|TRBV25-1|-
TGTGCCAGCAGTGAATATCCGGAGACCCAGTACTTC
CASSEYPETQYF
>TRBJ1-4|-|TRBV14|-
TGTGCCAGCAGCCAGCAGTGGGGAACTACCGGTGAAAAACTGTTTTTT
CASSQQWGTTGEKLFF
>TRBJ1-1|-|TRBV11-1|-
TGTGCCAGCAGCTCGACAGCCAGGGGTGGTTACACTGAAGCTTTCTTT
CASSSTARGGYTEAFF
>TRBJ2-1|-|TRBV5-4|-
TGTGCCAGCAGGGGGACACTCAATGAGCAGTTCTTC
CASRGTLNEQFF
>TRBJ2-3|TRBD2|TRBV11-2|-
TGTGCCAGCAGCCGGATGGCTAGCGGGAGGGTCACAGATACGCAGTATTTT
CASSRMASGRVTDTQYF
>TRBJ2-3|-|TRBV11-3|-
TGTGCCAGCAGCCCGGGTGTGCTTGGACGCACAGATACGCAGTATTTT
CASSPGVLGRTDTQYF
>TRBJ2-5|TRBD1|TRBV5-6|once
TGTGCCAGCAGCTTGGGGGACAGTAGGGAGACCCAGTACTTC
CASSLGDSRETQYF
>TRBJ2-5|TRBD2|TRBV7-9|-
TGTGCCAGCAGTTGGAGCGGGAGGGGCCAAGAGACCCAGTACTTC
CASSWSGRGQETQYF
>TRBJ2-7|-|TRBV14|-
TGTGCCAGCAGCCAAGGGGACAGGGGGACTAGCGGAACCTCCTACGAGCAGTACTTC
CASSQGDRGTSGTSYEQYF
>TRBJ2-1|TRBD1|TRBV10-3|-
TGTGCCATCAGTGACCCCGGGACAGACAATGAGCAGTTCTTC
CAISDPGTDNEQFF
>TRBJ2-7|-|TRBV19|-
TGTGCCAGTAGCGATACTGACTTGAGGGCCCCCTACGAGCAGTACTTC
CASSDTDLRAPYEQYF
>TRBJ1-1|-|TRBV25-1|-
TGTGCCAGCAGAGCCTCTGGGGGGGCGCGCACTGAAGCTTTCTTT
CASRASGGARTEAFF
>TRBJ2-7|TRBD1|TRBV11-2|-
TGTGCCAGCAGGGCGGACAGGGGAGGGTACGAGCAGTACTTC
CASRADRGGYEQYF
>TRBJ1-1|-|TRBV15|-
TGTGCCACCAGCAGAGACCCCAGGGGGAACACTGAAGCTTTCTTT
CATSRDPRGNTEAFF
>TRBJ2-7|TRBD2|TRBV7-2|few
TGTGCCAGCAGCCCGACTAGCGGGAGGTACGAGCAGTACTTC
CASSPTSGRYEQYF
>TRBJ2-5|-|TRBV18|once
TGTGCCAGCTCAGACTCTGCAACAGAGACCCAGTACTTC
CASSDSATETQYF
>TRBJ2-5|-|TRBV7-2|-
TGTGCCAGCAGCCCCCTACGGGGGGCTTCCCAAGAGACCCAGTACTTC
CASSPLRGASQETQYF
>TRBJ1-2|-|TRBV12-1|once
TGTGCCAGCAGCTTTGCGAAGGGTCTTAACTATGGCTACACCTTC
CASSFAKGLNYGYTF
>TRBJ2-5|-|TRBV4-1|-
TGCGCCAGCAGCCAAGATTTCTCAGGACGACAAGAGACCCAGTACTTC
CASSQDFSGRQETQYF
>TRBJ1-2|-|TRBV27|-
TGTGCCAGCAGTCTGTCATCGACAGTAAGAAGGTATGGCTACACCTTC
CASSLSSTVRRYGYTF
>TRBJ2-3|TRBD2|TRBV4-3|once
TGCGCCAGCAGCCAAACCCCTAGCGGGAGAGGCGGAGATACGCAGTATTTT
CASSQTPSGRGGDTQYF
>TRBJ2-5|TRBD1|TRBV27|-
TGTGCCAGCAGCCTAAGGGTCAGGGACAGGGTCCAAGAGACCCAGTACTTC
CASSLRVRDRVQETQYF
>TRBJ1-1|-|TRBV7-6|-
TGTGCCAGCAGCCCCCGACAAACGAACACTGAAGCTTTCTTT
CASSPRQTNTEAFF
>TRBJ2-3|TRBD2|TRBV4-3|few
TGCGCCAGCAGCCAAGACGGCGGGAGCGAACTCTATACGCAGTATTTT
CASSQDGGSELYTQYF
>TRBJ2-1|-|TRBV9|-
TGTGCCAGCACCCGACTGGCTAGCTCCTACAATGAGCAGTTCTTC
CASTRLASSYNEQFF
>TRBJ2-4|-|TRBV4-1|-
TGCGCCAGCAGCCAAGACCAGGGAAACATTCAGTACTTC
CASSQDQGNIQYF
>TRBJ1-2|TRBD1|TRBV27|once
TGTGCCAGCAGCCATAAATTTAAGGGACAGGCAGAGGGGACTAACTATGGCTACACCTTC
CASSHKFKGQAEGTNYGYTF
>TRBJ1-5|TRBD1|TRBV19|-
TGTGCCAGTAACTTCGTACAGGGGGCGGGCAGTCAGCCCCAGCATTTT
CASNFVQGAGSQPQHF
>TRBJ1-1|-|TRBV7-8|-
TGTGCCAGCAGCTTAGTCGGCAGGGGGAACACTGAAGCTTTCTTT
CASSLVGRGNTEAFF
>TRBJ2-7|-|TRBV2|once
TGTGCCAGCAGTGAAGCGCGACTAGTATTCGGCTACGAGCAGTACTTC
CASSEARLVFGYEQYF
>TRBJ2-5|-|TRBV28|-
TGTGCCAGCCAGAGCCAAGAGACCCAGTACTTC
CASQSQETQYF